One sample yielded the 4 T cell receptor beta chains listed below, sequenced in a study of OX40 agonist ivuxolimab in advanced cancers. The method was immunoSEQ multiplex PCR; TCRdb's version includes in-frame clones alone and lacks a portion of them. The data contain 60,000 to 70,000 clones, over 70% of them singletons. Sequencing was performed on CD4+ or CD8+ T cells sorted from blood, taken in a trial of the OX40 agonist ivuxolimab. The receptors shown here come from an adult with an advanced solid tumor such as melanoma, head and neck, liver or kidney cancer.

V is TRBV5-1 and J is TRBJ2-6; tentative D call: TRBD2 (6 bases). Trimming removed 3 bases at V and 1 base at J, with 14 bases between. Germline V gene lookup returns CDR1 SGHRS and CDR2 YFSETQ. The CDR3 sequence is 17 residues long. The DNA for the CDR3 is TGCGCCAGCAGCTCGGAGGGAACGAGATCTGGGGCCAACGTCCTGACTTTC. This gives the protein CASSSEGTRSGANVLTF. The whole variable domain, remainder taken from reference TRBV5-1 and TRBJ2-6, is KAGVTQTPRYLIKTRGQQVTLSCSPISGHRSVSWYQQTPGQGLQFLFEYFSETQRNKGNFPGRFSGRQFSNSRSEMNVSTLELGDSALYLCASSSEGTRSGANVLTFGAGSRLTVL.

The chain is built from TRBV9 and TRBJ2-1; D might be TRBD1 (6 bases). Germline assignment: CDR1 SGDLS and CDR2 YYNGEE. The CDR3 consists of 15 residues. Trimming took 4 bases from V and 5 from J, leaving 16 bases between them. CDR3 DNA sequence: TGTGCCAGCAGCACCCGACAGGCTCCCAACAATGAGCAGTTCTTC. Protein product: CASSTRQAPNNEQFF.

The CDR3 loop is CAWRPGLTTGELFF. CDR3 in DNA: TGTGCCTGGAGGCCGGGACTAACAACCGGGGAGCTGTTTTTT. V gene TRBV30 combines with J gene TRBJ2-2; 7 positions agree with TRBD2. Looked up from germline, CDR1 is GTSNPN and CDR2 is SVGIG (reference sequence). The trim removed 3 bases at V and 5 bases at J, leaving 6 bases unmatched. The CDR3 is made up of 14 amino acids.

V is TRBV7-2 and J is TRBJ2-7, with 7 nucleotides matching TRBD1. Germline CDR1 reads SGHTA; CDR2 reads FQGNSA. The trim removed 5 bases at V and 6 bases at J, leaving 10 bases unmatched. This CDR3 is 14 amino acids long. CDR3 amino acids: CASSKQGIRGEQYF. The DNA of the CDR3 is TGTGCCAGCAGCAAACAGGGGATCCGCGGCGAGCAGTACTTC.